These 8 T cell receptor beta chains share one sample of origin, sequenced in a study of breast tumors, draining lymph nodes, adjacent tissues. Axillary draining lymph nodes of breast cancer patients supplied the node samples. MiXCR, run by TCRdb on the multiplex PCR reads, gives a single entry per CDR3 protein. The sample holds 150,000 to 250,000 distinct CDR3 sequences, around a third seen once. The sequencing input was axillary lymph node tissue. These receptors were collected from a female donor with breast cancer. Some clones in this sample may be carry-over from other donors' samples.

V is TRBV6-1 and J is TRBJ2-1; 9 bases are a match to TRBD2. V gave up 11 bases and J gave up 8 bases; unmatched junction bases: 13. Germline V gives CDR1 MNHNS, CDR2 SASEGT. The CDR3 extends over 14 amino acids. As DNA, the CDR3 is TGTGCCCTCACCAGGCGGGAGGGCCTTGATGAGCAGTTCTTC. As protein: CALTRREGLDEQFF.

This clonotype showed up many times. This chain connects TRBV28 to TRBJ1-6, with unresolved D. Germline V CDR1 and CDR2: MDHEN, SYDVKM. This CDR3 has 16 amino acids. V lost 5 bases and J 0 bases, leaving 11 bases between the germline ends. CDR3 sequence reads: CASSRGRSSYNSPLHF. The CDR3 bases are TGTGCCAGCAGTCGAGGCCGGAGCTCCTATAATTCACCCCTCCACTTT.

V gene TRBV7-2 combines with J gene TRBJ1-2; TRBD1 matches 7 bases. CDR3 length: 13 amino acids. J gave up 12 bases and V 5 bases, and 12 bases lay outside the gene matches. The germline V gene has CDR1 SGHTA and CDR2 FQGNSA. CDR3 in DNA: TGTGCCAGCAGCCTACAGGGGAGCGGTGGAAACACCTTC. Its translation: CASSLQGSGGNTF. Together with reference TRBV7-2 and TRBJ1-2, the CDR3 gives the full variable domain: GAGVSQSPSNKVTEKGKDVELRCDPISGHTALYWYRQSLGQGLEFLIYFQGNSAPDKSGLPSDRFSAERTGGSVSTLTIQRTQQEDSAVYLCASSLQGSGGNTFGSGTRLTVV.

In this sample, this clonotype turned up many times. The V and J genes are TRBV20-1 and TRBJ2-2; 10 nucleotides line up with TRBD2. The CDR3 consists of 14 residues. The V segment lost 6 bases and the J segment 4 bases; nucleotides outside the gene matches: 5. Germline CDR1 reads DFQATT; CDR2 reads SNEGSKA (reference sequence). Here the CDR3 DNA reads TGCAGTGCACGAGCGGGAGGGGCCACCGGGGAGCTGTTTTTT. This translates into CSARAGGATGELFF.

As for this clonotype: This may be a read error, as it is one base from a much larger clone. The CDR3 protein is CAWRDGSGKNSPLHF. CDR3 DNA sequence: TGTGCCTGGAGGGACGGTTCTGGGAAAAACTCACCCCTCCACTTT. The genes are TRBV30 and TRBJ1-6, with unresolved D. CDR3 length: 15 amino acids. V was cut by 3 bases and J by 10 bases, with 19 bases left in between. CDR1 is GTSNPN, CDR2 SVGIG, per germline (reference sequence).

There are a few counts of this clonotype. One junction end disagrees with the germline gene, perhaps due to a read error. DNA of the CDR3: TGTGCCAGCAGTCAGACAGGGTTAGGGACGAACACTGAGGCTTTCTTT. Its protein product is CASSQTGLGTNTEAFF. The V call is TRBV5-5, the J call TRBJ1-1; 7 nucleotides agree with TRBD1. Germline V gene sequence: CDR1 SGHKS, CDR2 YYEKEE (reference sequence). The length of the CDR3 is 16 residues.

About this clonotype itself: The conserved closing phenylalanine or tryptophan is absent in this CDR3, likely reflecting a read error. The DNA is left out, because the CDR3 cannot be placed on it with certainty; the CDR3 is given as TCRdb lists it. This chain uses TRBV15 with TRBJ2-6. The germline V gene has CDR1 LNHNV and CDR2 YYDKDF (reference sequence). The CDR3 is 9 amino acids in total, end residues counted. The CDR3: CATSKSWTS.

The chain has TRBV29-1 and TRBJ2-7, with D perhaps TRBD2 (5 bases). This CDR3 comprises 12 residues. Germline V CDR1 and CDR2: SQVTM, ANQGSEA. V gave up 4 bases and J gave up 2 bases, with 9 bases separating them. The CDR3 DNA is TGCAGCGTTGCCCCGGGGACCTACGAGCAGTACTTC. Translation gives CSVAPGTYEQYF.